Shown below are 8 T cell receptor beta chains from a single sample sequenced in a study of OX40 agonist ivuxolimab in advanced cancers. Sequencing used immunoSEQ multiplex PCR; TCRdb keeps in-frame clones, though not all of them. Seen here are tens of thousands of clones, about 80% observed once, and the top ten hold roughly an eighth. Material: CD4+ or CD8+ T cells sorted from blood, obtained in a trial of the OX40 agonist ivuxolimab. Receptor source: an adult with an advanced solid tumor such as melanoma, head and neck, liver or kidney cancer.

The chain uses TRBV19 and TRBJ2-7; D gene ambiguous. With 1 base removed from V and 4 bases from J, the gap between germline ends came to 11 bases. This CDR3 has 14 residues. Per germline, CDR1 LNHDA and CDR2 SQIVND (reference sequence). In DNA form, the CDR3 reads TGTGCCAGTAGTATAGCGGCCCCGCGGTACGAGCAGTACTTC. It encodes CASSIAAPRYEQYF.

This clone was counted only a few times. The J gene is TRBJ2-2, the V gene TRBV7-9; 7 nucleotides agree with TRBD2. This CDR3 is built from 14 residues. V gave up 0 bases and J gave up 6 bases; unmatched junction bases: 1. Per the germline V gene, CDR1 is SEHNR and CDR2 is FQNEAQ (reference sequence). This CDR3 reads CASSLARGAGELFF. CDR3 DNA: TGTGCCAGCAGCTTAGCTCGGGGGGCCGGGGAGCTGTTTTTT.

This sequence joins TRBV5-1 and TRBJ2-5; the match to TRBD2 covers 12 bases. This CDR3 region has 15 residues. Per the germline V gene, CDR1 is SGHRS and CDR2 is YFSETQ. The junction had 4 bases not matched to a gene; V was cut back by 6 bases and J by 1 base. The CDR3 bases are TGCGCCAGCACCCTGACTAGCGGGGGCCAAGAGACCCAGTACTTC. This encodes CASTLTSGGQETQYF.

J is TRBJ1-2 and V is TRBV27; 7 bases agree with TRBD1. Per germline, CDR1 MNHEY and CDR2 SMNVEV (reference sequence). The CDR3 totals 13 residues. The trim removed 5 bases at V and 4 bases at J, leaving 4 bases unmatched. CDR3 region: CASSPGQLYGYTF. The CDR3 region has the DNA TGTGCCAGCAGTCCGGGACAGCTCTATGGCTACACCTTC.

The chain links TRBV19 to TRBJ1-3, with D tentatively TRBD1 (6 bases). Germline assignment: CDR1 LNHDA and CDR2 SQIVND (reference sequence). The germline V and J ends were trimmed by 5 bases and 3 bases, with 14 bases remaining between them. There are 15 residues in the CDR3. The CDR3 reads CASSPQGNRGNTIYF. The CDR3 coding sequence is TGTGCCAGTAGTCCCCAGGGGAACCGTGGAAACACCATATATTTT. Combining the CDR3 with reference TRBV19 and TRBJ1-3 gives the whole variable domain DGGITQSPKYLFRKEGQNVTLSCEQNLNHDAMYWYRQDPGQGLRLIYYSQIVNDFQKGDIAEGYSVSREKKESFPLTVTSAQKNPTAFYLCASSPQGNRGNTIYFGEGSWLTVV.

The V call is TRBV7-9, the J call TRBJ2-7, with D possibly TRBD2 on 6 matching bases. CDR3 length: 11 amino acids. Deletions cut 7 bases from V and 6 bases from J, with 10 bases between. Germline V gene data show CDR1 as SEHNR and CDR2 as FQNEAQ (reference sequence). In DNA, the CDR3 is TGTGCCAGCAAACAAGCGGGCGAGCAGTACTTC. Protein: CASKQAGEQYF.

J is TRBJ2-7 and V is TRBV7-9; 7 bases align to TRBD2. Per the germline V gene, CDR1 is SEHNR and CDR2 is FQNEAQ (reference sequence). This CDR3 contains 15 residues. With 0 bases clipped from V and 5 bases from J, the junction kept 7 bases outside the gene matches. The DNA for the CDR3 is TGTGCCAGCAGCTTAGCCGCAGGGAGGGCCCACGAGCAGTACTTC. This codes for CASSLAAGRAHEQYF.

The chain employs TRBV7-6 and TRBJ1-4; 11 positions agree with TRBD1. Per germline, CDR1 SGHVS and CDR2 FNYEAQ. CDR3 size: 15 residues. Trimming took 5 bases from V and 6 from J; bases not matched to a gene: 5. The CDR3 spells CASSRDRGIDEKLFF. DNA of the CDR3: TGTGCCAGCAGCCGGGACAGGGGGATTGATGAAAAACTGTTTTTT.